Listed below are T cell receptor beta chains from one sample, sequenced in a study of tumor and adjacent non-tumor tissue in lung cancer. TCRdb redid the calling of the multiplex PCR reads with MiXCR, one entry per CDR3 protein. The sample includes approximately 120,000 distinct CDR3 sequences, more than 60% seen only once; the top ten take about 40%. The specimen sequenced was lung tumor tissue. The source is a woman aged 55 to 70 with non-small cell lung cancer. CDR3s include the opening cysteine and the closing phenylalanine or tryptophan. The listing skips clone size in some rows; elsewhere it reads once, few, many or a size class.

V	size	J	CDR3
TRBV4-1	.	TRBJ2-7	CARSPRGTATYEQYF
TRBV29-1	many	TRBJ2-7	CSVASDRVNYEQYF
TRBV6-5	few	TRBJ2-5	CASSRTGVERRETQYF
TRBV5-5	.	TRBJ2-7	CASSSRSREQYF
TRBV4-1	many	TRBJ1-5	CASSQGPGIIGNQPQHF
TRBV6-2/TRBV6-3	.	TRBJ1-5	CASRFGYTDQPQHF
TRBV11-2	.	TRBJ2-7	CASSLGAGSYYEHYF
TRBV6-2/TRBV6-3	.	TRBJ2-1	CASTVFESSKDLEQFF
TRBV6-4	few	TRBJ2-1	CASSDSAGALDEQFF
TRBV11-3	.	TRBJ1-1	CASYLPGRTIEAFF
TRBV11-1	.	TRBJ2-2	CASGPRLAWESTGELFF
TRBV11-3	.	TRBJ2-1	CASNLELINGSHNEQFF
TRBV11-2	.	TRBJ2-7	CANSPLTDGGQYF
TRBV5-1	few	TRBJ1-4	CASSLTAATNEKLFF
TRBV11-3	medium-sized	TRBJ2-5	CASSMGKETQYF
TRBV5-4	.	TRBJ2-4	CASSFFDPKNIQYF
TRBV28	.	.	CASTPGTMVDRQHF
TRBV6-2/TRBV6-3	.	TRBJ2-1	CASSYSNSFFHGADSYNEQFF
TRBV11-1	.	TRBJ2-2	CASSAWTGVNTVEMFF
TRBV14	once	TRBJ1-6	CTSSLIRDESPLHF
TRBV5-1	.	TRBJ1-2	CTSSLEGGEYGYAF
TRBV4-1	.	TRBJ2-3	CASSQKVLGRGLSTDTQYF
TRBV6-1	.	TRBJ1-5	CASSDRGVSQPQHF
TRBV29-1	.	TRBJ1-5	CSVARNSGPNQSQHF
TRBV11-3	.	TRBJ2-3	CAGSLNTDTHYF
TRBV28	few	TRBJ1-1	CARSFGGFNTEAFF
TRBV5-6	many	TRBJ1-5	CASSLAKGRQPQHF
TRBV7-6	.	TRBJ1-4	CASSLVQGNEKLFF
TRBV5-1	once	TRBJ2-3	CANSLDGGSTDTQYF
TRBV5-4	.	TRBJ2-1	CASSPPGTRLAEQLF
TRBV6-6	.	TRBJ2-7	CASSRQSGRHYEQYF
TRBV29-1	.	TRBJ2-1	CSLDHLVLDEQFF
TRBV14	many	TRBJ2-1	CASSHLVINEQFF
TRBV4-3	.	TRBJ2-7	CASSQDRGETYDQYF
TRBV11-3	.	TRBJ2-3	CVSNLWTDTQYF
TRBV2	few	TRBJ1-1	CASSVGRDTEAFF
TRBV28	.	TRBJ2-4	CASSLSDSGIDKNIQYF
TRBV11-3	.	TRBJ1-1	CASSLIGPSVRMNTETFF
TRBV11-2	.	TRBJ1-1	CTSSLNTGITVAFF
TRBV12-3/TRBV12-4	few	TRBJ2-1	CASSSYYREVGDEQFF
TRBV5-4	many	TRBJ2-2	CASSAGQDTGELFF